The 16 T cell receptor beta chains listed next were all sequenced from one sample in a study of blood T cell repertoires in COVID-19. TCRdb's table, derived via immunoSEQ multiplex PCR, lists solely in-frame clones and lacks some. Of hundreds of thousands of clones listed, approximately 90% are singletons. Sequencing was done on a sample of peripheral blood. All receptors come from a man between 18 and 35 years old with active or convalescent COVID-19.

The rearrangement links TRBV29-1 to TRBJ2-1; D not resolved. CDR1 and CDR2 (germline): SQVTM, ANQGSEA. The CDR3 contains 13 residues. The V gene lost 4 bases and the J gene lost 6 bases, with 13 bases spanning the gap. The DNA of the CDR3 is TGCAGCGTTGGCCCAGGATGGGCCAATGAGCAGTTCTTC. This sequence encodes CSVGPGWANEQFF.

V usage is TRBV5-6 and J usage is TRBJ2-7; 9 bases align to TRBD1. The trim removed 3 bases at V and 4 bases at J, leaving 5 bases unmatched. Germline V gene data show CDR1 as SGHDT and CDR2 as YYEEEE. The CDR3 is made up of 14 amino acids. CDR3 nucleotide sequence: TGTGCCAGCAGCTCTCGGGACAGGGTTTACGAGCAGTACTTC. This translates into CASSSRDRVYEQYF.

The chain uses TRBV28 and TRBJ1-3, with a tentative D call TRBD1 (6 bases). Trimming pared 3 bases from V and 3 bases from J, leaving 12 bases between. Germline CDR1 is MDHEN and CDR2 is SYDVKM. This CDR3 spans 15 amino acids. The CDR3 spells CASSFGGTNGNTIYF. The CDR3 DNA sequence: TGTGCCAGCAGTTTCGGTGGGACAAATGGAAACACCATATATTTT.

The chain is built from TRBV19 and TRBJ2-1; 7 bases fit TRBD2. Unmatched junction bases numbered 5, after V lost 4 bases and J lost 2 bases. CDR1 is LNHDA, CDR2 SQIVND, per germline (reference sequence). This CDR3 comprises 15 residues. The CDR3 region is CASSSSGGTYNEQFF. The CDR3 bases are TGTGCCAGTAGTAGTTCGGGAGGAACCTACAATGAGCAGTTCTTC.

V and J are TRBV7-8 and TRBJ2-1; 9 bases map to TRBD2. This CDR3 spans 18 amino acids. Trimming at V came to 1 base and at J to 6 bases, leaving 13 bases not matched to a gene. Germline CDR1 and CDR2: SGHVS and FQNEAQ. CDR3 in amino acids: CASSLVFPSGVPGNEQFF. In nucleotides, the CDR3 is TGTGCCAGCAGCTTAGTTTTTCCTAGCGGGGTCCCGGGCAATGAGCAGTTCTTC.

The V call is TRBV5-1, the J call TRBJ2-7, with 7 bases aligning to TRBD2. CDR3 length: 14 residues. In germline, CDR1 is SGHRS, CDR2 YFSETQ. Losses at the gene ends were 4 bases for V and 3 bases for J; bases not matched to a gene: 7. The CDR3 DNA follows: TGCGCCAGCAGCGGGACTAAGCCTATCTACGAGCAGTACTTC. This gives the protein CASSGTKPIYEQYF.

The chain uses TRBV18 and TRBJ1-1; TRBD1 matches 7 bases. The germline V gene encodes CDR1 KGHSH and CDR2 LQKENI. CDR3 length: 12 residues. The V gene end was trimmed by 3 bases and the J gene end by 10 bases; junction bases not matched to a gene: 5. The CDR3 loop is CASSPDRTGAFF. The CDR3 bases are TGTGCCAGCTCACCGGACAGGACGGGAGCTTTCTTT.

This chain uses TRBV18 with TRBJ1-5; D ambiguous. V lost 6 bases and J lost 6, with 12 bases in between. The germline CDR1 and CDR2 sequences are KGHSH and LQKENI. The length of the CDR3 is 13 residues. The CDR3 DNA reads as TGTGCCAGCTCCTCCGAGGCGGGTCAGCCCCAGCATTTT. This gives the protein CASSSEAGQPQHF.

Here the CDR3 DNA reads TGCGCCAGCAGCCAAGATTTGGCTAGCGTCACCGGGGAGCTGTTTTTT. This encodes CASSQDLASVTGELFF. The genes are TRBV4-3 and TRBJ2-2, with D perhaps TRBD2 (6 bases). Germline V lookup: CDR1 LGHNA, CDR2 YSLEER. The CDR3 extends over 16 amino acids. V lost 0 bases and J lost 4, with 12 bases in between.

In nucleotides, the CDR3 is TGTGCCATCAGTTCGACAGGGGTAGGGAATGAGCAGTTCTTC. Encoded protein: CAISSTGVGNEQFF. V gene TRBV10-3 combines with J gene TRBJ2-1; 8 bases map to TRBD1. V was pared by 5 bases and J by 7 bases, with 7 bases of the junction left unmatched. Germline V gives CDR1 ENHRY, CDR2 SYGVKD. CDR3 length equals 14 residues.

The J gene is TRBJ1-5, the V gene TRBV18, with TRBD1 matching 7 bases. This CDR3 is built from 13 residues. V was pared by 6 bases and J by 5 bases, with 4 bases of the junction left unmatched. Germline loops: CDR1 KGHSH, CDR2 LQKENI. CDR3 in DNA: TGTGCCAGCTCGACAGGGACGGATCAGCCCCAGCATTTT. It translates to CASSTGTDQPQHF.

The chain combines TRBV9 with TRBJ1-1; 10 bases match TRBD1. After removal of 4 bases from V and 7 bases from J, the junction contained 10 bases not matched to a gene. The CDR3 covers 15 residues. Per the germline V gene, CDR1 is SGDLS and CDR2 is YYNGEE. CDR3 sequence: CASSPAGTGAGEAFF. Written as DNA, the CDR3 is TGTGCCAGCAGCCCAGCCGGGACAGGGGCTGGTGAAGCTTTCTTT.

V and J are TRBV19 and TRBJ2-7; perhaps TRBD1 as D (5 bases). The CDR3 consists of 14 residues. The V gene lost 4 bases and the J gene lost 3 bases, with 13 bases spanning the gap. The germline V gene encodes CDR1 LNHDA and CDR2 SQIVND (reference sequence). The CDR3 protein is CASSTSVGDYEQYF. DNA for the CDR3: TGTGCCAGTAGTACCAGTGTAGGGGACTACGAGCAGTACTTC.

This chain links TRBV19 with TRBJ1-3, with no clear D. V was cut by 8 bases and J by 10 bases, with 12 bases left in between. CDR1 is LNHDA, CDR2 SQIVND, per germline (reference sequence). This CDR3 comprises 11 residues. The chain's CDR3 is CASGGPSTIYF. For the CDR3, the DNA is TGTGCCAGTGGCGGGCCCTCGACCATATATTTT.

The chain employs TRBV7-9 and TRBJ2-7; TRBD2 might be the D (6 bases). Per the germline V gene, CDR1 is SEHNR and CDR2 is FQNEAQ (reference sequence). The CDR3 covers 14 residues. The ends were cut back, 4 bases at V and 4 bases at J, with 14 bases in the middle. CDR3 nucleotides: TGTGCCAGCAGCTCTGGGGGAGGTGGATACGAGCAGTACTTC. It yields the protein CASSSGGGGYEQYF. The whole variable domain, filled in from reference TRBV7-9 and TRBJ2-7, reads DTGVSQNPRHKITKRGQNVTFRCDPISEHNRLYWYRQTLGQGPEFLTYFQNEAQLEKSRLLSDRFSAERPKGSFSTLEIQRTEQGDSAMYLCASSSGGGGYEQYFGPGTRLTVT.

This clone was found once. This chain uses TRBV10-3 with TRBJ2-7, with a possible D match to TRBD1 (6 bases). Germline V gene sequence: CDR1 ENHRY, CDR2 SYGVKD. The CDR3 sequence is 13 residues long. Trimming left V 11 bases short and J 0 bases short, with 14 bases between. This CDR3 is CASQQGSSYEQYF. CDR3 sequence (DNA): TGTGCCTCGCAACAGGGCAGCTCCTACGAGCAGTACTTC.